This TCR beta chain was retrieved from a study of response to subunit inactivated influenza vaccine. The V segment lost 9 bases and the J segment 0 bases; nucleotides outside the gene matches: 7. The CDR3 spans 15 residues. Germline V gene lookup returns CDR1 KGHDR and CDR2 SFDVKD. General study points: Authors suggested that a seasonal influenza vaccination recruits few new T cells each time.

This clonotype has a handful of counts. The antigen is undetermined. TCRdb processed the RT-PCR reads anew with MiXCR; each CDR3 protein has one entry. The table lists 800,000 to 1,000,000 distinct CDR3 sequences, 21% of them singletons. The chain is built from TRBV24-1 and TRBJ1-1; 9 nucleotides line up with TRBD1. This specimen was PBMCs from blood, taken roughly 5 days after vaccination. This clonotype originated in a man aged 50 to 60 who received an inactivated influenza vaccine. The CDR3 loop reads CATLNRGHLNTEAFF. Here the CDR3 DNA reads TGTGCCACCCTTAACAGGGGGCATTTGAACACTGAAGCTTTCTTT.